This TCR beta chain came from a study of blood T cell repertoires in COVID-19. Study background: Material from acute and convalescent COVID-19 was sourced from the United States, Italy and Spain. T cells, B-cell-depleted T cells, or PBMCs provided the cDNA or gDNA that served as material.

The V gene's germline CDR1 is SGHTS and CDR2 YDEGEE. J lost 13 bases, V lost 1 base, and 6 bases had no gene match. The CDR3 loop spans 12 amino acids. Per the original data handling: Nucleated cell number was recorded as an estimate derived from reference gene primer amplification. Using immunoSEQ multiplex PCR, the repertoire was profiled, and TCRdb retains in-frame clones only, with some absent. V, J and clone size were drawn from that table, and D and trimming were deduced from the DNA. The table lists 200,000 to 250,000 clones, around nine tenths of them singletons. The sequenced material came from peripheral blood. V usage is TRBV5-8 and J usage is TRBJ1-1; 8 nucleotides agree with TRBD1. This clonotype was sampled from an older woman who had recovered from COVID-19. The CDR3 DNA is TGTGCCAGCAGCTTGAGGACAGGGTCAGGTTTCTTT. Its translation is CASSLRTGSGFF.